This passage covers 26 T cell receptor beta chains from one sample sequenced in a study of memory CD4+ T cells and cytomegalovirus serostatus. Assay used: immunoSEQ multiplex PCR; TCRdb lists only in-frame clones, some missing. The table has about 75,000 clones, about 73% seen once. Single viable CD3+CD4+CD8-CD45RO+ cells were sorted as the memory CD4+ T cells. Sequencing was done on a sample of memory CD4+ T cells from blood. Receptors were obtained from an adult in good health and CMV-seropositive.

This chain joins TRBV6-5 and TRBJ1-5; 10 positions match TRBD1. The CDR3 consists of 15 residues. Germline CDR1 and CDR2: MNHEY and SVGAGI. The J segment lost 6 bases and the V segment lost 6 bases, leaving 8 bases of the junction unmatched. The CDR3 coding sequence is TGTGCCAGCAGCTTGACAGGGGGCGACGGTCAGCCCCAGCATTTT. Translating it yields CASSLTGGDGQPQHF.

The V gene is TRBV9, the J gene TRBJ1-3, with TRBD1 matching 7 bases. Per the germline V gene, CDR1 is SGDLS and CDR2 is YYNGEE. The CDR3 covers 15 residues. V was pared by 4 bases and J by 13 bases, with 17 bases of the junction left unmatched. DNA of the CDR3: TGTGCCAGCAGCCCCCTCGATGGTAGGGGACAGCCTATATATTTT. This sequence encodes CASSPLDGRGQPIYF.

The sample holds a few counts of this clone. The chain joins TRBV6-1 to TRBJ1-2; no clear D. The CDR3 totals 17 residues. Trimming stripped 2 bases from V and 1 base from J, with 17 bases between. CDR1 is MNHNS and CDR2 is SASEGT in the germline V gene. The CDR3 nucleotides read TGTGCCAGCAGTGAACAGTCAGGAGGAGGGTTTAACTATGGCTACACCTTC. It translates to CASSEQSGGGFNYGYTF.

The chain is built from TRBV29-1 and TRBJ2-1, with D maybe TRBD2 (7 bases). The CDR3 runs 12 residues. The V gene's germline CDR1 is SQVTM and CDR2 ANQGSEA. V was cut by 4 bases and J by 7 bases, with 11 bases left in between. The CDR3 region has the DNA TGCAGCGTTGGTGCGGGGGCGAATGAGCAGTTCTTC. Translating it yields CSVGAGANEQFF.

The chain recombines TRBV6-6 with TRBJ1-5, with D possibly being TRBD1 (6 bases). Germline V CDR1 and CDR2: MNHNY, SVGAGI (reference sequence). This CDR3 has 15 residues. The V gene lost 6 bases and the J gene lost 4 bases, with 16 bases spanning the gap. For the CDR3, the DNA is TGTGCCAGCAGCCCAAACAGGGAACGGAATCAGCCCCAGCATTTT. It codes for CASSPNRERNQPQHF.

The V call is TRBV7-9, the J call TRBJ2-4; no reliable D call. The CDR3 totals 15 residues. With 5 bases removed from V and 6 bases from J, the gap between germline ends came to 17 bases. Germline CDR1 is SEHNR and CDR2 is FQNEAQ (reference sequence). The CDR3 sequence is CASSPKARIGNIQYF. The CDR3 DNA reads TGTGCCAGCAGCCCAAAGGCGAGGATTGGAAACATTCAGTACTTC.

DNA of the CDR3: TGTGCCATGACAAGGGACAGGGGAGTCACTGAAGCTTTCTTT. This encodes CAMTRDRGVTEAFF. The genes are TRBV10-3 and TRBJ1-1; 10 nucleotides match TRBD1. Germline trimming cut 9 bases from V and 4 bases from J; bases unmatched to any gene: 8. The germline V gene encodes CDR1 ENHRY and CDR2 SYGVKD. This CDR3 is built from 14 residues.

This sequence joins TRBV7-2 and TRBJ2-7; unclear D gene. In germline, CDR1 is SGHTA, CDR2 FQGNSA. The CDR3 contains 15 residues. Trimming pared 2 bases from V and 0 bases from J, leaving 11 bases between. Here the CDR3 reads CASSLTIISSYEQYV. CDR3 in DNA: TGTGCCAGCAGCTTAACAATCATTAGCTCCTACGAGCAGTACGTC.

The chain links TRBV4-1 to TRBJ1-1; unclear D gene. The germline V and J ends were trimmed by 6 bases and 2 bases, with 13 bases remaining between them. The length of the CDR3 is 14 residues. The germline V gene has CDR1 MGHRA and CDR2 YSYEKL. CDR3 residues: CASRGLLRNTEAFF. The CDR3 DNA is TGCGCCAGCAGGGGGTTGCTGAGAAACACTGAAGCTTTCTTT.

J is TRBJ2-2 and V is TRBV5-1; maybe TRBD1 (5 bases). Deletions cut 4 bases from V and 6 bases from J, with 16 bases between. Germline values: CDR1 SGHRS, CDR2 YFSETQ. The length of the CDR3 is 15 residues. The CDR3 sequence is CASSRNTGEAGELFF. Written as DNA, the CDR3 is TGCGCCAGCAGCCGAAACACAGGAGAGGCCGGGGAGCTGTTTTTT.

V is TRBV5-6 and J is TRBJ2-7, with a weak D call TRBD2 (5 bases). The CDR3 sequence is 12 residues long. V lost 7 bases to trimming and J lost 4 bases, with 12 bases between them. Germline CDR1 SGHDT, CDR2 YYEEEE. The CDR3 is CASERAGYEQYF. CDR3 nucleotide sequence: TGTGCCAGCGAGAGGGCCGGGTACGAGCAGTACTTC.

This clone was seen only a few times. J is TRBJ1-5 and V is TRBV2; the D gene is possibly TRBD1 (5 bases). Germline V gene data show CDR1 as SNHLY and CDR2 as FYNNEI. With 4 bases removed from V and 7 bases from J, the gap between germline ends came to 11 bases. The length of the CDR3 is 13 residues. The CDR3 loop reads CASSVSGNQPQHF. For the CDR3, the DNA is TGTGCCAGCAGTGTTTCAGGGAACCAGCCCCAGCATTTT. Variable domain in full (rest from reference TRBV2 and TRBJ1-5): EPEVTQTPSHQVTQMGQEVILRCVPISNHLYFYWYRQILGQKVEFLVSFYNNEISEKSEIFDDQFSVERPDGSNFTLKIRSTKLEDSAMYFCASSVSGNQPQHFGDGTRLSIL.

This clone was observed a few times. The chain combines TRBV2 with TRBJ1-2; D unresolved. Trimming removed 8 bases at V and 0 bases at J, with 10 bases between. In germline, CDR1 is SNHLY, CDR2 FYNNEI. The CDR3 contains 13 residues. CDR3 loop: CASADLANYGYTF. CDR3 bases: TGTGCCAGCGCGGACCTAGCTAACTATGGCTACACCTTC.

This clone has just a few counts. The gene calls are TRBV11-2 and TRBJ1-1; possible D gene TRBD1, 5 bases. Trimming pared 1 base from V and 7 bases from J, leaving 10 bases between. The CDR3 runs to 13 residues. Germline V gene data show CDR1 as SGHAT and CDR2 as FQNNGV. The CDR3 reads CASSLGGRREAFF. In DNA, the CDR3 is TGTGCCAGCAGCTTAGGGGGACGTCGTGAAGCTTTCTTT.

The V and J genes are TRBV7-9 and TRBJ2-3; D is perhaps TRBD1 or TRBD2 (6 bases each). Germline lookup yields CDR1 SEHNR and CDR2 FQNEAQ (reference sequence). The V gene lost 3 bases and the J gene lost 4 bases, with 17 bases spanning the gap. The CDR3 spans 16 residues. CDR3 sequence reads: CASSFITSGGADTQYF. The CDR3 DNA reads TGTGCCAGCAGCTTTATAACGTCCGGGGGCGCAGATACGCAGTATTTT. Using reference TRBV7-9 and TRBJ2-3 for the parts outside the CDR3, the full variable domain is DTGVSQNPRHKITKRGQNVTFRCDPISEHNRLYWYRQTLGQGPEFLTYFQNEAQLEKSRLLSDRFSAERPKGSFSTLEIQRTEQGDSAMYLCASSFITSGGADTQYFGPGTRLTVL.

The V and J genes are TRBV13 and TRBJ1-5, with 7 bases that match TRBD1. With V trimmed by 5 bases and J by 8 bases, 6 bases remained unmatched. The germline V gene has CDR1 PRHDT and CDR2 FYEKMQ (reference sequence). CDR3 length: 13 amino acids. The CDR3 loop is CASSRQGGKPQHF. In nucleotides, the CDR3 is TGTGCCAGCAGCCGACAGGGTGGAAAGCCCCAGCATTTT.

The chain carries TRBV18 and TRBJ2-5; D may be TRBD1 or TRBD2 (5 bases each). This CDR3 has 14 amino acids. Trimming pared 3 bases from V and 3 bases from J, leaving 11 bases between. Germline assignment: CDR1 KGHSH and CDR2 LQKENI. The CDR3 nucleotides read TGTGCCAGCTCACCCGGGACGGAGAAAGAGACCCAGTACTTC. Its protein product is CASSPGTEKETQYF. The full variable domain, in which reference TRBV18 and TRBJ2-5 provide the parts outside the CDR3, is NAGVMQNPRHLVRRRGQEARLRCSPMKGHSHVYWYRQLPEEGLKFMVYLQKENIIDESGMPKERFSAEFPKEGPSILRIQQVVRGDSAAYFCASSPGTEKETQYFGPGTRLLVL.

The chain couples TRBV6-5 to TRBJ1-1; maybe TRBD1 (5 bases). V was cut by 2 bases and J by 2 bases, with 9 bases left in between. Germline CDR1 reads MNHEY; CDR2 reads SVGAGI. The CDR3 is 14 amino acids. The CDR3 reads CASSYPDSNTEAFF. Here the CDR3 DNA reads TGTGCCAGCAGTTACCCCGACAGCAACACTGAAGCTTTCTTT.

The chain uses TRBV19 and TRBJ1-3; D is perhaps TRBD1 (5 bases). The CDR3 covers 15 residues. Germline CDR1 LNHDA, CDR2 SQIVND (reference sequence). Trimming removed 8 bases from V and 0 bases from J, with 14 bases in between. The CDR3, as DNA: TGTGCCAGTGGAGGAGGGGATCTCTCTGGAAACACCATATATTTT. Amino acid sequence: CASGGGDLSGNTIYF.

CDR3 protein: CASSLPSGGTDTQYF. The CDR3 coding sequence is TGCGCCAGCAGCTTGCCTAGCGGGGGCACAGATACGCAGTATTTT. This chain joins TRBV5-1 and TRBJ2-3; TRBD2 agrees at 9 bases. Trimming cost V 1 base and J 1 base; bases outside gene matches: 1. The CDR3 is made up of 15 amino acids. Germline V gene lookup returns CDR1 SGHRS and CDR2 YFSETQ.

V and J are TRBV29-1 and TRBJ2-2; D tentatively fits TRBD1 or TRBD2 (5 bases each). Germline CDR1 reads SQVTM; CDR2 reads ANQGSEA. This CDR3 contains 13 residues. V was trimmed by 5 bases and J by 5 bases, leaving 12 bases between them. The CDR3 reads CSVYKGRTGELFF. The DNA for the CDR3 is TGCAGCGTTTATAAGGGACGGACCGGGGAGCTGTTTTTT.

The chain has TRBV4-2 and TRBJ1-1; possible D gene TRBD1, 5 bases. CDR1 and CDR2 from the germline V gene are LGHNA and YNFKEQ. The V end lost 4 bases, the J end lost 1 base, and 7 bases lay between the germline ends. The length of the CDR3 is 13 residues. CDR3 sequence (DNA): TGTGCCAGCAGCCGAACAGGGAACACTGAAGCTTTCTTT. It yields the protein CASSRTGNTEAFF.

CDR3 in amino acids: CAWSEVRVRNTIYF. CDR3 nucleotide sequence: TGTGCCTGGAGTGAGGTTCGGGTTCGGAACACCATATATTTT. The V and J genes are TRBV30 and TRBJ1-3, with D unclear. V was shortened by 1 base and J by 7 bases, with 14 bases between the two germline ends. CDR3 length equals 14 residues. Germline loops: CDR1 GTSNPN, CDR2 SVGIG (reference sequence).

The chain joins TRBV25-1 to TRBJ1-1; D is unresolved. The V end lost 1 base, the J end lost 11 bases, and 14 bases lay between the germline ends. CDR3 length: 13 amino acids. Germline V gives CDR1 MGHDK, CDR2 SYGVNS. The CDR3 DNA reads TGTGCCAGCAGTGAATTAGACGGGTCGGGGGCTTTCTTT. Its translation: CASSELDGSGAFF.

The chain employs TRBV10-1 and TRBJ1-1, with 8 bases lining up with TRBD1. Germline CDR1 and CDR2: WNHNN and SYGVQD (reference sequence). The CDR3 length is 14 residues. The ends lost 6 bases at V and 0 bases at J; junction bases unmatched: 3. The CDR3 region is CASRPGGLNTEAFF. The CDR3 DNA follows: TGCGCCAGCAGGCCAGGGGGCCTGAACACTGAAGCTTTCTTT.

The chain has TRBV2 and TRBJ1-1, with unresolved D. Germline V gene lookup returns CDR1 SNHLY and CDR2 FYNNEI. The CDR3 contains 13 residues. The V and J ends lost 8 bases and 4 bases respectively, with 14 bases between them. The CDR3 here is CASSVEEATEAFF. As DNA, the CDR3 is TGTGCCAGCTCTGTGGAGGAGGCCACTGAAGCTTTCTTT.